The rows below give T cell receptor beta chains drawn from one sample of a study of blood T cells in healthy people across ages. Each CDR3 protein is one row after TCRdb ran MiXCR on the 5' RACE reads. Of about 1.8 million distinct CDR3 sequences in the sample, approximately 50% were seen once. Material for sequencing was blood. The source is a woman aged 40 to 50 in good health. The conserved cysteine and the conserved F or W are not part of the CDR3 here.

ASSVGSGLTDTQY | TRBV9
SARASGGVYEQY | TRBV20-1
ASTTGDSSYNEQF | TRBV5-1
SALPGQGHGYT | TRBV20-1
ASSPPRLTQY | TRBV7-2
ASSQEGTGVNTEAF | TRBV4-2
ASSSPYGELGY | TRBV28
ASRGANRGRRGYEQY | TRBV6-1
SASELAGDPREQY | TRBV20-1
ASSTDRGSHEQY | TRBV6-2/TRBV6-3
ASSLDDRRNQPQH | TRBV18
ASSYSQGHREQY | TRBV6-5
ASSLPPRDNSYNEQF | TRBV7-9
ASSEVPDRIYEQY | TRBV6-1
SARDLGQEQY | TRBV20-1
ASSNPAGTTDTQY | TRBV6-5
ASTESRGQGEKLF | TRBV12-3/TRBV12-4
ASSQDKASGNYEQY | TRBV4-2
ASSMTGDGDNSPLH | TRBV6-5
ASGLAGGGETQY | TRBV12-3/TRBV12-4
ASSPFLAGGLTDTQY | TRBV27
ASSPKSIQGADTEAF | TRBV7-9
SASNRDRVDEQY | TRBV20-1
SASYSGVGEKLF | TRBV20-1
ASSLAGALEQY | TRBV7-9
ASSLEQGNEQF | TRBV5-1
ASSLPLAGGLPYNEQF | TRBV11-1
ASSQGQGGVDYGYT | TRBV4-2
ASIGGPGASSYEQY | TRBV5-5
ASSDGDVAKNIQY | TRBV10-1
ASSLEGGVGSYEQY | TRBV5-1
ASSQGRTPQETQY | TRBV4-3
ATVRDRGYGYT | TRBV5-6
ASSLALTGTGYGYT | TRBV7-9
ASSGGAERRYNYGYT | TRBV25-1
ASSLTGRIQETQY | TRBV6-2/TRBV6-3
ASSPKGTTDTQY | TRBV25-1
ASSQDRWGADTQY | TRBV3-1
ASGLNFTDTQY | TRBV12-5
SARDGQGGYNEQY | TRBV20-1
ASRKASGGAEGEQF | TRBV5-4
ASEKWGYNEQF | TRBV6-4
ASSHYDRGREDEKLF | TRBV27
ASSTIQGRRNSPLH | TRBV27
ASSALPTSSNEQY | TRBV7-2
SVVLVTPSYEQY | TRBV29-1
ASSYPGGSGVNTDTQY | TRBV6-5
ASSGGGGGGSYNEQF | TRBV7-6
ASSLEVLEGSPLH | TRBV5-1